Below are 27 T cell receptor beta chains sequenced from a single sample in a study of cytomegalovirus exposure and HLA in healthy donors. PCR was performed using 60 Vbeta and 13 Jbeta primers. Libraries were prepared by immunoSEQ multiplex PCR; TCRdb keeps only in-frame clonotypes and omits some of them. The sample records approximately 190,000 clones, 84% being singletons. What was sequenced was PBMCs. The source of these receptors is a woman in her fifties or sixties in good health and CMV-seropositive.

The chain combines TRBV7-8 with TRBJ2-1; 13 bases are shared with TRBD2. This CDR3 is built from 18 residues. Germline-derived CDR1 and CDR2 are SGHVS and FQNEAQ. V lost 0 bases and J lost 6; bases outside the gene matches: 8. The CDR3 spells CASSLAGITSGGANEQFF. Here the CDR3 DNA reads TGTGCCAGCAGCTTAGCGGGGATTACTAGCGGGGGGGCCAATGAGCAGTTCTTC. The full variable domain, its missing parts supplied by reference TRBV7-8 and TRBJ2-1, is GAGVSQSPRYKVAKRGQDVALRCDPISGHVSLFWYQQALGQGPEFLTYFQNEAQLDKSGLPSDRFFAERPEGSVSTLKIQRTQQEDSAVYLCASSLAGITSGGANEQFFGPGTRLTVL.

This clone has only one observation. The chain combines TRBV4-1 with TRBJ2-7, with 12 bases lining up with TRBD1. Trimming took 5 bases from V and 1 from J; bases not matched to a gene: 6. This CDR3 region has 16 residues. Germline-derived CDR1 and CDR2 are MGHRA and YSYEKL. CDR3 region: CASSKGTGGDSYEQYF. The CDR3 DNA is TGCGCCAGCAGCAAAGGGACAGGGGGCGATTCCTACGAGCAGTACTTC.

The CDR3 is CSVALTGFNEKLFF. The CDR3 DNA reads TGCAGCGTCGCCCTGACAGGGTTTAATGAAAAACTGTTTTTT. The chain joins TRBV29-1 to TRBJ1-4, with TRBD1 identical over 7 bases. CDR3 length: 14 amino acids. V gave up 6 bases and J gave up 4 bases; unmatched junction bases: 8. The germline gives CDR1 SQVTM, CDR2 ANQGSEA. The variable domain in full, with the rest retrieved from reference TRBV29-1 and TRBJ1-4, is SAVISQKPSRDICQRGTSLTIQCQVDSQVTMMFWYRQQPGQSLTLIATANQGSEATYESGFVIDKFPISRPNLTFSTLTVSNMSPEDSSIYLCSVALTGFNEKLFFGSGTQLSVL.

The rearrangement links TRBV9 to TRBJ1-4; TRBD1 agrees at 7 bases. Losses at the gene ends were 4 bases for V and 6 bases for J; bases not matched to a gene: 9. There are 15 residues in the CDR3. Germline CDR1 is SGDLS and CDR2 is YYNGEE. The DNA of the CDR3 is TGTGCCAGCAGCACCTCGGACAGGTGGTATGAAAAACTGTTTTTT. Protein: CASSTSDRWYEKLFF.

This chain joins TRBV6-5 and TRBJ2-4; the match to TRBD2 covers 7 bases. The germline CDR1 and CDR2 sequences are MNHEY and SVGAGI. J gave up 5 bases and V 2 bases, and 3 bases lay outside the gene matches. The CDR3 runs 14 residues. For the CDR3, the DNA is TGTGCCAGCAGTTACGGGAGGGGCGAAAACATTCAGTACTTC. It yields the protein CASSYGRGENIQYF.

The chain is built from TRBV7-2 and TRBJ2-7; 11 bases fit TRBD1. After removal of 5 bases from V and 0 bases from J, the junction contained 6 bases not matched to a gene. This CDR3 has 16 residues. Germline V gives CDR1 SGHTA, CDR2 FQGNSA. Here the CDR3 reads CASSPRTGGASYEQYF. Here the CDR3 DNA reads TGTGCCAGCAGCCCCAGGACAGGGGGCGCCTCCTACGAGCAGTACTTC.

The chain recombines TRBV15 with TRBJ2-3; 7 nucleotides align to TRBD2. V shed 7 bases and J 5 bases; nucleotides not matched to a gene: 12. This CDR3 region has 15 residues. Germline values: CDR1 LNHNV, CDR2 YYDKDF (reference sequence). CDR3 nucleotides: TGTGCCACCACCTCCCCGGGGACTACCAAAGATACGCAGTATTTT. Its translation: CATTSPGTTKDTQYF.

V gene TRBV9 combines with J gene TRBJ1-6, with D possibly matching TRBD1 (5 bases). Trimming removed 0 bases from V and 7 bases from J, with 14 bases in between. The germline gives CDR1 SGDLS, CDR2 YYNGEE. The CDR3 loop spans 16 amino acids. This CDR3 is CASSVGDTGGNSPLHF. The CDR3 nucleotides are TGTGCCAGCAGCGTAGGAGACACCGGGGGAAATTCACCCCTCCACTTT.

This clone showed up just once. The gene calls are TRBV5-1 and TRBJ2-3, with no clear D. Trimming took off 0 bases at V and 0 bases at J, with 8 bases between the two ends. The CDR3 totals 15 residues. CDR1 is SGHRS and CDR2 is YFSETQ in the germline V gene. The CDR3 nucleotides are TGCGCCAGCAGCTTGGCGCTGACTAGCACAGATACGCAGTATTTT. It yields the protein CASSLALTSTDTQYF.

The CDR3 DNA sequence: TGTGCCAGCAGCCAAATACTAGCGGGGGCTTACAATGAGCAGTTCTTC. The encoded protein is CASSQILAGAYNEQFF. This chain uses TRBV7-2 with TRBJ2-1; TRBD2 aligns across 11 bases. After removal of 5 bases from V and 4 bases from J, the junction contained 7 bases not matched to a gene. Germline V CDR1 and CDR2: SGHTA, FQGNSA. The CDR3 spans 16 residues.

This clone showed up just a few times. The chain links TRBV11-2 to TRBJ2-3, with TRBD2 matching 16 bases. The CDR3 totals 17 residues. Germline CDR1 SGHAT, CDR2 FQNNGV. V shed 6 bases and J 2 bases; nucleotides not matched to a gene: 5. In DNA form, the CDR3 reads TGTGCCAGCAGAGGGACTAGCGGGGGGGCTTACACAGATACGCAGTATTTT. It translates to CASRGTSGGAYTDTQYF.

This chain uses TRBV5-1 with TRBJ1-2; 7 nucleotides agree with TRBD1. The CDR3 sequence is 13 residues long. V lost 0 bases and J lost 6; bases outside the gene matches: 2. Germline CDR1 and CDR2: SGHRS and YFSETQ. The CDR3 protein is CASSLEGADGYTF. In DNA, the CDR3 is TGCGCCAGCAGCTTGGAGGGGGCGGATGGCTACACCTTC. Looking up the rest from reference TRBV5-1 and TRBJ1-2 gives the full variable domain: KAGVTQTPRYLIKTRGQQVTLSCSPISGHRSVSWYQQTPGQGLQFLFEYFSETQRNKGNFPGRFSGRQFSNSRSEMNVSTLELGDSALYLCASSLEGADGYTFGSGTRLTVV.

V and J are TRBV2 and TRBJ2-1, with D hard to call. The CDR3 runs to 14 residues. Between the trimmed V and J ends, which lost 7 bases and 1 base, there was a span of 11 bases. Germline CDR1 SNHLY, CDR2 FYNNEI. CDR3 coding DNA: TGTGCCAGCATCCGATGGCAATCCTACAATGAGCAGTTCTTC. Protein: CASIRWQSYNEQFF.

The J gene is TRBJ2-5, the V gene TRBV2, with TRBD2 matching over 13 bases. CDR1 and CDR2 from the germline V gene are SNHLY and FYNNEI. V gave up 6 bases and J gave up 9 bases; unmatched junction bases: 13. The CDR3 runs 16 residues. Here the CDR3 DNA reads TGTGCCAGCAGCCTATCGGGACTAGCGGGGACAGGGGCCCAGTACTTC. It specifies CASSLSGLAGTGAQYF.

The gene calls are TRBV18 and TRBJ2-7; tentatively, D is TRBD1 (6 bases). Germline assignment: CDR1 KGHSH and CDR2 LQKENI. Trimming stripped 5 bases from V and 9 bases from J, with 23 bases between. The CDR3 is 15 amino acids. CDR3 protein: CASSDATGSRDRQYF. The CDR3 bases are TGTGCCAGCTCAGACGCGACAGGAAGCCGAGACCGGCAGTACTTC.

The V and J genes are TRBV2 and TRBJ2-2; 7 bases line up with TRBD2. The CDR3 spans 15 residues. The trim removed 7 bases at V and 0 bases at J, leaving 5 bases unmatched. Germline V CDR1 and CDR2: SNHLY, FYNNEI. This CDR3 is CASTPSGANTGELFF. The CDR3 nucleotides read TGTGCCAGCACTCCTAGCGGAGCGAACACCGGGGAGCTGTTTTTT.

Comment on this clone: The same CDR3 also results from other DNA sequences found in this sample. This chain links TRBV29-1 with TRBJ1-1; 10 bases are a match to TRBD1. This CDR3 comprises 15 residues. The germline V gene has CDR1 SQVTM and CDR2 ANQGSEA. With V trimmed by 0 bases and J by 5 bases, 6 bases remained unmatched. The CDR3 here is CSVEELDRGRTEAFF. The CDR3 region has the DNA TGCAGCGTTGAAGAGTTGGACAGGGGGAGGACTGAAGCTTTCTTT. The full variable domain, with the rest looked up from reference TRBV29-1 and TRBJ1-1, is SAVISQKPSRDICQRGTSLTIQCQVDSQVTMMFWYRQQPGQSLTLIATANQGSEATYESGFVIDKFPISRPNLTFSTLTVSNMSPEDSSIYLCSVEELDRGRTEAFFGQGTRLTVV.

The J gene is TRBJ1-2, the V gene TRBV4-1, with D tentatively TRBD1 (6 bases). CDR1 is MGHRA and CDR2 is YSYEKL in the germline V gene. The CDR3 totals 17 residues. V was cut by 4 bases and J by 4 bases, with 22 bases left in between. As DNA, the CDR3 is TGCGCCAGCAGCCCCCCCCGCGGGGGTGAGGGGGTCTATGGCTACACCTTC. Residues: CASSPPRGGEGVYGYTF.

This rearrangement joins TRBV2 to TRBJ1-1, with D tentatively TRBD1 (5 bases). Germline V lookup: CDR1 SNHLY, CDR2 FYNNEI. Trimming took 0 bases from V and 0 from J, leaving 11 bases between them. The CDR3 length is 16 residues. CDR3 loop: CASSEARQTVNTEAFF. In DNA, the CDR3 is TGTGCCAGCAGTGAAGCGAGGCAGACAGTGAACACTGAAGCTTTCTTT.

This chain joins TRBV20-1 and TRBJ2-7; no firm D call. CDR3 length: 11 residues. The V gene lost 1 base and the J gene lost 7 bases, with 8 bases spanning the gap. Germline lookup yields CDR1 DFQATT and CDR2 SNEGSKA (reference sequence). The CDR3 DNA reads TGCAGTGCTAGAGTTGTCAGGGAGCAGTACTTC. Protein sequence: CSARVVREQYF.

J is TRBJ1-1 and V is TRBV5-4; 7 bases fit TRBD1. The ends lost 3 bases at V and 1 base at J; junction bases unmatched: 3. This CDR3 is 14 amino acids long. Germline V gives CDR1 SGHNT, CDR2 YYREEE (reference sequence). CDR3 sequence: CASSWGQQNTEAFF. CDR3 sequence (DNA): TGTGCCAGCAGCTGGGGACAGCAGAACACTGAAGCTTTCTTT.

As concerns this clone: Other DNA sequences in this specimen translate into the identical CDR3. This chain uses TRBV4-2 with TRBJ1-3, with D possibly matching TRBD1 (5 bases). Per germline, CDR1 LGHNA and CDR2 YNFKEQ. V lost 0 bases, J lost 3 bases, and 9 bases lay in between. This CDR3 region has 15 residues. The CDR3 loop is CASSQEGGVGNTIYF. CDR3 coding DNA: TGTGCCAGCAGCCAAGAGGGAGGGGTTGGAAACACCATATATTTT.

The J gene is TRBJ1-4, the V gene TRBV27; TRBD1 matches 8 bases. The CDR3 runs to 18 residues. Looked up from germline, CDR1 is MNHEY and CDR2 is SMNVEV (reference sequence). V gave up 5 bases and J gave up 7 bases; unmatched junction bases: 18. CDR3 DNA: TGTGCCAGCAGTCGCTTTGGACAGGGAGGGGGGGGAAGTGAAAAACTGTTTTTT. Protein product: CASSRFGQGGGGSEKLFF.

This clone turned up a few times. This CDR3 is CASSLSGSTEAFF. DNA for the CDR3: TGTGCCAGCAGCTTATCTGGGAGCACTGAAGCTTTCTTT. The rearrangement uses TRBV7-9 and TRBJ1-1; D gene ambiguous. The CDR3 contains 13 residues. Germline lookup yields CDR1 SEHNR and CDR2 FQNEAQ (reference sequence). V dropped 2 bases and J dropped 4 bases, with 8 bases sitting between them. The whole variable domain, remainder taken from reference TRBV7-9 and TRBJ1-1, is DTGVSQNPRHKITKRGQNVTFRCDPISEHNRLYWYRQTLGQGPEFLTYFQNEAQLEKSRLLSDRFSAERPKGSFSTLEIQRTEQGDSAMYLCASSLSGSTEAFFGQGTRLTVV.

Concerning this clone itself: The sample has other DNA sequences that encode this CDR3 too. The V gene is TRBV4-1, the J gene TRBJ1-2; D unclear. Trimming cost V 0 bases and J 2 bases, with 10 bases left between them. The CDR3 is made up of 15 amino acids. The germline CDR1 and CDR2 sequences are MGHRA and YSYEKL. The CDR3 sequence: CASSQDGGGNYGYTF. DNA of the CDR3: TGCGCCAGCAGCCAAGATGGAGGCGGAAACTATGGCTACACCTTC.

The chain is built from TRBV2 and TRBJ1-2; no clear D. Germline V gene lookup returns CDR1 SNHLY and CDR2 FYNNEI. The CDR3 runs to 12 residues. Between the trimmed V and J ends, which lost 8 bases and 7 bases, there was a span of 14 bases. In DNA form, the CDR3 reads TGTGCCAGCGGGTCCGGGTATGGTGGCTACACCTTC. Protein: CASGSGYGGYTF.

This chain joins TRBV27 and TRBJ2-5; 10 positions agree with TRBD2. The V and J ends lost 4 bases and 2 bases, in that order; junction bases with no gene match: 10. Germline assignment: CDR1 MNHEY and CDR2 SMNVEV (reference sequence). This CDR3 spans 17 amino acids. CDR3 residues: CASSSPGVAGGQETQYF. Written as DNA, the CDR3 is TGTGCCAGCAGTTCCCCAGGGGTAGCGGGGGGACAAGAGACCCAGTACTTC.